The 2 T cell receptor beta chains in this list originate from one sample, sequenced in a study of blood T cell repertoires in COVID-19. The assay was immunoSEQ multiplex PCR, and TCRdb's table has in-frame clones only and misses some. The repertoire holds about 180,000 clones, with 65% to 90% as singletons. The material sequenced was peripheral blood. The receptor set was obtained from a human donor in a cohort sampled during active COVID-19.

The chain employs TRBV9 and TRBJ1-3; 9 nucleotides match TRBD1. The CDR3 is made up of 17 amino acids. CDR1 and CDR2 from the germline V gene are SGDLS and YYNGEE. J gave up 3 bases and V 4 bases, and 11 bases lay outside the gene matches. Here the CDR3 reads CASSKGQGDGYGNTIYF. As DNA, the CDR3 is TGTGCCAGCAGCAAGGGACAGGGAGATGGCTATGGAAACACCATATATTTT.

The V call is TRBV2, the J call TRBJ2-7, with 10 bases matching TRBD2. Germline V gene data show CDR1 as SNHLY and CDR2 as FYNNEI. V was pared by 8 bases and J by 2 bases, with 9 bases of the junction left unmatched. The length of the CDR3 is 15 residues. CDR3 coding DNA: TGTGCCAGCCCACCCGGACTAGCGGCAACCTACGAGCAGTACTTC. Translating gives CASPPGLAATYEQYF.